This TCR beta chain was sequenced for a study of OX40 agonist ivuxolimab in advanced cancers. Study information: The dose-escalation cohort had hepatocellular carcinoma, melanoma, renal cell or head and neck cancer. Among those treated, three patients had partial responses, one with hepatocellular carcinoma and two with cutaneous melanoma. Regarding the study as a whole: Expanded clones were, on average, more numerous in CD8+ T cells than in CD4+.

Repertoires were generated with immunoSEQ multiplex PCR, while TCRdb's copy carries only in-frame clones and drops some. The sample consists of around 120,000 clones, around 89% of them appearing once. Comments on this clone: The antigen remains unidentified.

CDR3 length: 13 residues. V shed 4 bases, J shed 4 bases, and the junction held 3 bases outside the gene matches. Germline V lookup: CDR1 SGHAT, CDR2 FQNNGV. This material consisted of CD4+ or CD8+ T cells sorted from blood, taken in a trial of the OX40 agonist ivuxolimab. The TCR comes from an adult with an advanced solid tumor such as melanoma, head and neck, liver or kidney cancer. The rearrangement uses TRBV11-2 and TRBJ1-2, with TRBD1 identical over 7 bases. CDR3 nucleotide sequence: TGTGCCAGCAGCTCGGGACAGCGCTATGGCTACACCTTC. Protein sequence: CASSSGQRYGYTF. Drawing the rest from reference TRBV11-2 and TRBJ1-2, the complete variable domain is EAGVAQSPRYKIIEKRQSVAFWCNPISGHATLYWYQQILGQGPKLLIQFQNNGVVDDSQLPKDRFSAERLKGVDSTLKIQPAKLEDSAVYLCASSSGQRYGYTFGSGTRLTVV.